This record concerns one T cell receptor beta chain sequence. This sample is part of a study of neoadjuvant anti-PD-1 for oral cavity cancer. CDR3 size: 14 residues. V gave up 2 bases and J gave up 11 bases; unmatched junction bases: 7. The germline V gene has CDR1 SGHAT and CDR2 FQDESV (reference sequence). Data came from immunoSEQ multiplex PCR; TCRdb stores just in-frame clones and leaves some out. This sample carries some 15,000 clones, roughly 69% of them seen once, and the ten largest clones take around 3.1%. This chain joins TRBV11-1 and TRBJ1-1; 11 nucleotides match TRBD1. The source was PBMCs, collected before nivolumab (anti-PD-1) treatment. The sequence was obtained from a person between 40 and 85 years old with oral cavity squamous cell carcinoma. CDR3 DNA sequence: TGTGCCAGCAGCTTACGGACAGGGGGCTTGTATGCTTTCTTT. This codes for CASSLRTGGLYAFF.